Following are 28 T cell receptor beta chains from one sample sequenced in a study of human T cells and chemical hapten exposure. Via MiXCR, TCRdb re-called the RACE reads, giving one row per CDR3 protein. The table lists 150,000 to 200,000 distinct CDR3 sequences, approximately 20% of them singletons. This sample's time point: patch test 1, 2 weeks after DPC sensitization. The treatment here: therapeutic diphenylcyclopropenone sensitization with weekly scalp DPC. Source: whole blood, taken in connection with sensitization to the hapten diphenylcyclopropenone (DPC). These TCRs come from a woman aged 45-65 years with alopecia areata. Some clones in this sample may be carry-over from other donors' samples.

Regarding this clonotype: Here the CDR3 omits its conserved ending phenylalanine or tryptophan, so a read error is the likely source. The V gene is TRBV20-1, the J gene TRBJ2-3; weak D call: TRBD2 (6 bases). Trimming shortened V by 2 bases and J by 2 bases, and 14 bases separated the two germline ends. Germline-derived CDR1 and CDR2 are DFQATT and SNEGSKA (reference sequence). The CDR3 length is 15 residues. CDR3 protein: CSARTSYGFTDTQYL. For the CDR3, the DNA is TGCAGTGCTAGAACTAGCTACGGGTTCACAGATACGCAGTATTTG.

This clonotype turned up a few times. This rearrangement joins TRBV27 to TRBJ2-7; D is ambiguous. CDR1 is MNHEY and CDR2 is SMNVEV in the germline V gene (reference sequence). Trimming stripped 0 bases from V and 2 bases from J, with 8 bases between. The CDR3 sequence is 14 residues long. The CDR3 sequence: CASSLSVLTYEQYF. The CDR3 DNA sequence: TGTGCCAGCAGTTTATCTGTATTAACCTACGAGCAGTACTTC.

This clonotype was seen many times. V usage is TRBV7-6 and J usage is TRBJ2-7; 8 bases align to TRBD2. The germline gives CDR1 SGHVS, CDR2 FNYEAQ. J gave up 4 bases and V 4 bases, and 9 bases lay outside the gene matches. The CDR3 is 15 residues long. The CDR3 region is CASSSYSGIGYEQYF. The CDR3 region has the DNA TGTGCCAGCAGCTCCTATAGCGGGATAGGGTACGAGCAGTACTTC.

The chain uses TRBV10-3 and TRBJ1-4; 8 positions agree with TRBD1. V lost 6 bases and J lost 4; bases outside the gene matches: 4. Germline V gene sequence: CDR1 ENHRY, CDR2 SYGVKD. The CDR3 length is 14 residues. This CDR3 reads CAISPGGLNEKLFF. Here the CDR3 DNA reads TGTGCCATCAGCCCAGGGGGCCTTAATGAAAAACTGTTTTTT.

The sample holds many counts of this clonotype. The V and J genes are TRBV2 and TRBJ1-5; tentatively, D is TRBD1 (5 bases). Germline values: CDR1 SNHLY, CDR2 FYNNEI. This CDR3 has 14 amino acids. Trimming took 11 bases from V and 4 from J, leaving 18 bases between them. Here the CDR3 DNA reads TGTGCCGCGGGGGGGGTCCTAGGGAATCAGCCCCAGCATTTT. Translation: CAAGGVLGNQPQHF.

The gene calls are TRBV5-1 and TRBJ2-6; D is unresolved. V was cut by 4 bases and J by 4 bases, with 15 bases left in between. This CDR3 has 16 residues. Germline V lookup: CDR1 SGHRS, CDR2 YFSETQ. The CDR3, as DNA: TGCGCCAGCAGCCCCCTAAGGAGCCAAGGGGCCAACGTCCTGACTTTC. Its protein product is CASSPLRSQGANVLTF.

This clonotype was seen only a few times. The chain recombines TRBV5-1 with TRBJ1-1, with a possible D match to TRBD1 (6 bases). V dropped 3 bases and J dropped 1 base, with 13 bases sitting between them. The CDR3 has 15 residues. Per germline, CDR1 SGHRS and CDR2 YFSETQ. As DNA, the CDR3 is TGCGCCAGCAGCTCTCACGGGACACCGAACACTGAAGCTTTCTTT. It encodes CASSSHGTPNTEAFF. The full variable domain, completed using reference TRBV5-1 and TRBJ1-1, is KAGVTQTPRYLIKTRGQQVTLSCSPISGHRSVSWYQQTPGQGLQFLFEYFSETQRNKGNFPGRFSGRQFSNSRSEMNVSTLELGDSALYLCASSSHGTPNTEAFFGQGTRLTVV.

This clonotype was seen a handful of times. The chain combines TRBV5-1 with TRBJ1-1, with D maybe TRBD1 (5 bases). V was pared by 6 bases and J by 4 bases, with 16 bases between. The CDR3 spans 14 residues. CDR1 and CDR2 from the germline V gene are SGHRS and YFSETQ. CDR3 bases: TGCGCCAGCAAACAAGGACCCCAGGGCACTGAAGCTTTCTTT. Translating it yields CASKQGPQGTEAFF.

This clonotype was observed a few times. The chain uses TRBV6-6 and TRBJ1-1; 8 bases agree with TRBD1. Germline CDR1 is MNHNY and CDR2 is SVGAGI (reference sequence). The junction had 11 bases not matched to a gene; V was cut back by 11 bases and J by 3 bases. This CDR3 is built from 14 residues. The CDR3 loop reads CAGTSGGADTEAFF. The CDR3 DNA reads TGTGCCGGAACCTCAGGGGGCGCGGACACTGAAGCTTTCTTT.

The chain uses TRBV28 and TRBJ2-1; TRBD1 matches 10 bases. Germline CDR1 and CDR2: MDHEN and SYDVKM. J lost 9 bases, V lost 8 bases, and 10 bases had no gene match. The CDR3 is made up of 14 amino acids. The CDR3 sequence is CASGRQGARGEQFF. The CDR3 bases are TGTGCCAGCGGCCGACAGGGGGCCAGGGGTGAGCAGTTCTTC. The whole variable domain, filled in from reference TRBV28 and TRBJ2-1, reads DVKVTQSSRYLVKRTGEKVFLECVQDMDHENMFWYRQDPGLGLRLIYFSYDVKMKEKGDIPEGYSVSREKKERFSLILESASTNQTSMYLCASGRQGARGEQFFGPGTRLTVL.

DNA for the CDR3: TGCAGTGCTATTCACACTAGCGGGAGAGAGAATGAGCAGTTCTTC. This translates into CSAIHTSGRENEQFF. The V and J genes are TRBV20-1 and TRBJ2-1; TRBD2 matches 11 bases. The germline V gene encodes CDR1 DFQATT and CDR2 SNEGSKA (reference sequence). With V trimmed by 4 bases and J by 7 bases, 9 bases remained unmatched. This CDR3 spans 15 amino acids.

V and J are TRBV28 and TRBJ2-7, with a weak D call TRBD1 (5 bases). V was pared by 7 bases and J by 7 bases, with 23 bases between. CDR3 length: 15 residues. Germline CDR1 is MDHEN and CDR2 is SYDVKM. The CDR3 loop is CASTLDSSRVREQYF. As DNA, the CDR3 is TGTGCCAGCACCCTCGACAGCTCCCGGGTTAGGGAGCAGTACTTC. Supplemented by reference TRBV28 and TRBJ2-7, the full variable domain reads DVKVTQSSRYLVKRTGEKVFLECVQDMDHENMFWYRQDPGLGLRLIYFSYDVKMKEKGDIPEGYSVSREKKERFSLILESASTNQTSMYLCASTLDSSRVREQYFGPGTRLTVT.

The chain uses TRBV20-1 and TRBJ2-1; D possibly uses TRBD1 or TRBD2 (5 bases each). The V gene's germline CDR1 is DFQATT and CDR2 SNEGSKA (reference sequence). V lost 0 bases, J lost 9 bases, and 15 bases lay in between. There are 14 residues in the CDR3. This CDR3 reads CSAREQGPRGEQFF. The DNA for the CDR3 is TGCAGTGCTAGAGAGCAGGGCCCCCGGGGTGAGCAGTTCTTC.

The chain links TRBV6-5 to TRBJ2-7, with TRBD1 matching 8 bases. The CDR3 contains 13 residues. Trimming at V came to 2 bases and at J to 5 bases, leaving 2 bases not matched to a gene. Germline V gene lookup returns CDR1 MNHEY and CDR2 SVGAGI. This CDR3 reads CASSYGQGNEQYF. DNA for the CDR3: TGTGCCAGCAGTTACGGACAGGGTAACGAGCAGTACTTC.

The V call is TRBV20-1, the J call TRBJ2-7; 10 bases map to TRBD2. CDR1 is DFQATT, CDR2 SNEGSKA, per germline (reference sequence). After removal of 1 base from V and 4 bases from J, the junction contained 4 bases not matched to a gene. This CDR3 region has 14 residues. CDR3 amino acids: CSARVSGRRYEQYF. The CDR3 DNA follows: TGCAGTGCTAGAGTTAGCGGGAGGAGATACGAGCAGTACTTC.

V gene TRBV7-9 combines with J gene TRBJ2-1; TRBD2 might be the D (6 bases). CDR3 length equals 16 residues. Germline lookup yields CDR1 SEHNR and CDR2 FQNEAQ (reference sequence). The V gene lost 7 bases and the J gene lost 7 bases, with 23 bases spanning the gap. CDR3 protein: CASNPGLWEASNEQFF. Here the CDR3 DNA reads TGTGCCAGCAACCCCGGGTTGTGGGAGGCCTCGAATGAGCAGTTCTTC.

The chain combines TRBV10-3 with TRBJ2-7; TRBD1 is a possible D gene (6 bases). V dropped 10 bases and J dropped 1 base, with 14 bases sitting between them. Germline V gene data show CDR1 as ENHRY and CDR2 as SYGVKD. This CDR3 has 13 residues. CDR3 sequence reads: CATNRAESYEQYF. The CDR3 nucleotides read TGTGCCACAAACAGGGCGGAATCCTACGAGCAGTACTTC.

CDR3 in amino acids: CASSSIDRVGRDTQYF. The CDR3 DNA reads TGTGCCAGCAGCTCCATCGACAGGGTGGGGCGGGATACGCAGTATTTT. The gene calls are TRBV5-6 and TRBJ2-3, with 7 bases that match TRBD1. V dropped 3 bases and J dropped 6; count of bases not matched to a gene: 13. Germline V gene sequence: CDR1 SGHDT, CDR2 YYEEEE. The CDR3 spans 16 residues.

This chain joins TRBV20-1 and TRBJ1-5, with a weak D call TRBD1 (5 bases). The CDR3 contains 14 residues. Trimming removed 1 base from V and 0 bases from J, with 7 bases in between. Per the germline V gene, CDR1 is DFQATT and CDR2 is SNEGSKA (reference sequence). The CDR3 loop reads CSARGQYSNQPQHF. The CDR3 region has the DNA TGCAGTGCTAGAGGACAGTATAGCAATCAGCCCCAGCATTTT.

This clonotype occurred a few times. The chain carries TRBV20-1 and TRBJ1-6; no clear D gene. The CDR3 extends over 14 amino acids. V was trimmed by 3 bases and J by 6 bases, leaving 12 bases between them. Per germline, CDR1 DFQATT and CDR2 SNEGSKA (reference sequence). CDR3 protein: CSASKQPTNSPLHF. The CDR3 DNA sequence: TGCAGTGCTAGTAAACAGCCGACTAATTCACCCCTCCACTTT.

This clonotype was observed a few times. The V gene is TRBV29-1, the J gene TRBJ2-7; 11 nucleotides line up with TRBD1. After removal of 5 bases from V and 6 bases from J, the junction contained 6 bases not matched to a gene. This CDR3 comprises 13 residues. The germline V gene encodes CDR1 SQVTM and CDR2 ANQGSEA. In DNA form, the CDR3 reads TGCAGCGTTAACTCGGGACAGGGGGGCGAGCAGTACTTC. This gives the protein CSVNSGQGGEQYF.

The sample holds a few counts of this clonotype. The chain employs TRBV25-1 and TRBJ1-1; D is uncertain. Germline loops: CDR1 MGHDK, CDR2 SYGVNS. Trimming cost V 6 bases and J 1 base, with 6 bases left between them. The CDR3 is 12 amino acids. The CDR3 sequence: CASRDPNTEAFF. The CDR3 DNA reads TGTGCCAGCAGAGACCCGAACACTGAAGCTTTCTTT.

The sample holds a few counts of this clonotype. Here the CDR3 DNA reads TGTGCCAGCAGTTATGACGGGGCTCGCAGTTCACCCCTCCACTTT. Translated: CASSYDGARSSPLHF. The gene calls are TRBV6-5 and TRBJ1-6; tentative D call: TRBD1 (5 bases). V lost 3 bases and J lost 9, with 15 bases in between. The CDR3 length is 15 residues. The germline CDR1 and CDR2 sequences are MNHEY and SVGAGI.

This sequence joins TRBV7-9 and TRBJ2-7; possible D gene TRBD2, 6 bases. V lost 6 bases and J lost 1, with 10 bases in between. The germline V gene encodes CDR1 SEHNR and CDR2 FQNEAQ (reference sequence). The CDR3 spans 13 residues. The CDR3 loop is CASRPGTSYEQYF. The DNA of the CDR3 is TGTGCCAGCAGGCCCGGGACTTCCTACGAGCAGTACTTC.

CDR3 nucleotide sequence: TGTGCCAGCAGCCAAGCGGCGGGAGGGCCGGAAACGCAGTATTTT. Translating it yields CASSQAAGGPETQYF. The V gene is TRBV3-1, the J gene TRBJ2-3, with TRBD2 matching 9 bases. Germline loops: CDR1 LGHDT, CDR2 YNNKEL (reference sequence). This CDR3 contains 15 residues. Unmatched junction bases numbered 8, after V lost 1 base and J lost 9 bases.

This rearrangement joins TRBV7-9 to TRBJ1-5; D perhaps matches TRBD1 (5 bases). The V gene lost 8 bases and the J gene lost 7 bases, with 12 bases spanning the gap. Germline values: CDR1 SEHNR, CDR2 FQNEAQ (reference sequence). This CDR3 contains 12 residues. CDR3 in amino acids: CASGRGTQPQHF. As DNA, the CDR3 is TGTGCCAGCGGCCGGGGGACCCAGCCCCAGCATTTT.

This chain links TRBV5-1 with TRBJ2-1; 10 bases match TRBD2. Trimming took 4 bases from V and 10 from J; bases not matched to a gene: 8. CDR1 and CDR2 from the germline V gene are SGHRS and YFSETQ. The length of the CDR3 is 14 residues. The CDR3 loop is CASSPAGGPREQFF. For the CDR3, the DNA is TGCGCCAGCAGCCCAGCGGGAGGGCCTCGGGAGCAGTTCTTC.

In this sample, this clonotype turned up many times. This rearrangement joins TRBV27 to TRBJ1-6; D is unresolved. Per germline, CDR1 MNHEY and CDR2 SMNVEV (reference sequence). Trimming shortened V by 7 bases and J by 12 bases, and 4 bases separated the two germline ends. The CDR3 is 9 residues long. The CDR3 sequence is CASKLPLHF. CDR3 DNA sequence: TGTGCCAGCAAGTTACCCCTCCACTTT.